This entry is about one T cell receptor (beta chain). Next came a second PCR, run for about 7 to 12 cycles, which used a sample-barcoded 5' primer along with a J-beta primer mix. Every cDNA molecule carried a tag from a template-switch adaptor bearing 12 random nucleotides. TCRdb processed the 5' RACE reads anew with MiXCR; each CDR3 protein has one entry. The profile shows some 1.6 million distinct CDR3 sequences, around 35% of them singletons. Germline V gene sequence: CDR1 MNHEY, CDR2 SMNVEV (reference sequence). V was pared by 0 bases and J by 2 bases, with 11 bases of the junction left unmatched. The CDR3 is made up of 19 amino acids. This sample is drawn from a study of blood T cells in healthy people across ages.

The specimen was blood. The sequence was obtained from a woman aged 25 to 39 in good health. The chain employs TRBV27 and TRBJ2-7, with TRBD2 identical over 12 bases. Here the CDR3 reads CASSLSLGLAGHMPYEQYF. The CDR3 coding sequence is TGTGCCAGCAGTTTATCGCTGGGACTAGCGGGCCATATGCCCTACGAGCAGTACTTC.